These T cell receptor beta chains were read from a single sample in a study of CD8+ T cells in alopecia areata. Produced via immunoSEQ multiplex PCR; TCRdb's table is partial and in-frame only. The sample comprises about 150,000 clones, about 87% of which are singletons, and roughly 16% rests with the top ten. The sample here was CD8+ T cells sorted from blood, taken at week 0. The source of these receptors is a human donor with alopecia areata. Each CDR3 is given with its conserved first and last residue. The D gene is left open where the match is weak. The size entry is marked missing in some rows and otherwise reads once, few, many or a size class.

J gene	clone size	D gene	V gene	CDR3 protein	CDR3 DNA
TRBJ2-6	few	TRBD1	TRBV6-6	CASRGDRVTGANVLTF	TGTGCCAGCAGGGGGGACAGGGTGACTGGGGCCAACGTCCTGACTTTC
TRBJ2-1	NA	NA	TRBV7-9	CASSQSDSSYNEQFF	TGTGCCAGCAGCCAATCGGACAGCTCCTACAATGAGCAGTTCTTC
TRBJ2-1	NA	NA	TRBV29-1	CSVDGPMGAYNEQFF	TGCAGCGTTGATGGTCCCATGGGGGCCTACAATGAGCAGTTCTTC
TRBJ2-3	NA	NA	TRBV11-2	CASSLKGGVLDDTQYF	TGTGCCAGCAGCTTAAAGGGCGGGGTTTTGGATGATACGCAGTATTTT
TRBJ2-3	NA	NA	TRBV19	CASRVETSTDTQYF	TGTGCCAGTCGGGTTGAGACTAGCACAGATACGCAGTATTTT
TRBJ1-1	NA	NA	TRBV4-2	CASSQDPQLQAFF	TGTGCCAGCAGCCAAGATCCTCAACTTCAGGCTTTCTTT
TRBJ2-7	once	NA	TRBV29-1	CSVVSFTEQYF	TGCAGCGTTGTAAGTTTTACCGAGCAGTACTTC
TRBJ2-1	NA	NA	TRBV13	CASRLGENEQFF	TGTGCCAGCAGACTAGGAGAAAATGAGCAGTTCTTC
TRBJ2-1	NA	NA	TRBV29-1	CSVEPQGDEQFF	TGCAGCGTTGAACCGCAAGGAGATGAGCAGTTCTTC
TRBJ2-1	NA	TRBD2	TRBV15	CATSRDYAGGPNNEQFF	TGTGCCACCAGCAGAGATTACGCGGGAGGGCCCAACAATGAGCAGTTCTTC
TRBJ2-3	NA	TRBD2	TRBV7-9	CASSIAGGRTDTQYF	TGTGCCAGTTCGATAGCGGGAGGTCGCACAGATACGCAGTATTTT
TRBJ2-7	NA	NA	TRBV29-1	CSVGGLGPSSYEQYF	TGCAGCGTGGGCGGGTTGGGGCCAAGCTCCTACGAGCAGTACTTC
TRBJ2-1	NA	NA	TRBV5-1	CASSSGTNYNEQFF	TGCGCCAGCAGCTCCGGGACAAATTACAATGAGCAGTTCTTC
TRBJ1-2	NA	NA	TRBV7-2	CANPQGSGYTF	TGTGCCAACCCCCAGGGGAGTGGCTACACCTTC
TRBJ2-7	NA	NA	TRBV25-1	CASSEQGIYEQYF	TGTGCCAGCAGTGAACAGGGTATCTACGAGCAGTACTTC
TRBJ2-7	NA	TRBD1	TRBV7-6	CASSPRDRGYEQYF	TGTGCCAGCAGCCCTCGGGACAGGGGCTACGAGCAGTACTTC
TRBJ2-7	NA	NA	TRBV30	CAWSGIGGTYEQYF	TGTGCCTGGAGTGGTATCGGGGGCACCTACGAGCAGTACTTC
TRBJ2-5	NA	NA	TRBV30	CAWSPPIEGRETQYF	TGTGCCTGGAGTCCCCCGATCGAGGGGAGGGAGACCCAGTACTTC
TRBJ2-7	NA	TRBD1	TRBV6-6	CASSLKPGQGSYEQYF	TGTGCCAGCAGTCTAAAGCCGGGACAGGGGAGCTACGAGCAGTACTTC
TRBJ2-3	NA	NA	TRBV9	CASSVGSSTDTQYF	TGTGCCAGCAGCGTAGGCAGCAGCACAGATACGCAGTATTTT
TRBJ2-1	NA	NA	TRBV5-1	CASSSTGAPILDEQFF	TGCGCCAGCAGCTCGACAGGTGCCCCCATATTGGATGAGCAGTTCTTC
TRBJ2-2	NA	NA	TRBV11-2	CASSLDPFGLISGELFF	TGTGCCAGCAGCTTAGATCCCTTTGGGTTAATCTCCGGGGAGCTGTTTTTT
TRBJ2-7	NA	NA	TRBV10-3	CAISEGITYEQYF	TGTGCCATCAGTGAGGGAATTACCTACGAGCAGTACTTC
TRBJ2-2	NA	NA	TRBV30	CAWSNSGELFF	TGTGCCTGGAGTAACTCAGGGGAGCTGTTTTTT
TRBJ2-7	NA	NA	TRBV7-9	CASSLGPEQYF	TGTGCCAGCAGCTTAGGACCCGAGCAGTACTTC
TRBJ2-7	NA	NA	TRBV4-1	CASSQDPGSSYEQYF	TGCGCCAGCAGCCAAGATCCAGGGAGCTCCTACGAGCAGTACTTC
TRBJ2-7	NA	NA	TRBV6-5	CASIGGGSYEQYF	TGTGCCAGCATAGGCGGGGGCAGCTACGAGCAGTACTTC
TRBJ2-7	NA	TRBD1	TRBV29-1	CSVATGAYSYEQYF	TGCAGCGTCGCTACAGGGGCGTACTCCTACGAGCAGTACTTC
TRBJ2-7	NA	NA	TRBV7-9	CASSSVGPYSYEQYF	TGTGCCAGCAGTTCGGTCGGTCCCTACTCCTACGAGCAGTACTTC
TRBJ2-4	few	NA	TRBV5-5	CASSKKGWAKNIQYF	TGTGCCAGCAGCAAAAAAGGTTGGGCCAAAAACATTCAGTACTTC
TRBJ1-2	NA	TRBD1	TRBV4-1	CASSPRTGNGYTF	TGCGCCAGCAGCCCCCGGACAGGGAATGGCTACACCTTC
TRBJ2-1	NA	NA	TRBV27	CASTTILPGEQFF	TGTGCCAGCACCACCATACTACCGGGTGAGCAGTTCTTC
TRBJ1-1	NA	NA	TRBV6-6	CASSQDRFMNTEAFF	TGTGCCAGCAGCCAAGACAGGTTCATGAACACTGAAGCTTTCTTT
TRBJ2-5	NA	NA	TRBV7-6	CASSSGGQETQYF	TGTGCCAGCAGCTCGGGTGGCCAAGAGACCCAGTACTTC
TRBJ1-1	once	NA	TRBV30	CAWSVNTEAFF	TGTGCCTGGAGTGTCAACACTGAAGCTTTCTTT
TRBJ2-1	NA	TRBD2	TRBV4-1	CASSPGLAGYNEQFF	TGCGCCAGCAGCCCGGGACTAGCGGGTTACAATGAGCAGTTCTTC
TRBJ2-7	NA	TRBD1	TRBV27	CASSVGTGVGEQYF	TGTGCCAGCAGTGTCGGGACAGGGGTCGGGGAGCAGTACTTC
TRBJ2-1	once	NA	TRBV9	CASSEGLAVVQFF	TGTGCCAGCAGCGAGGGCCTAGCCGTTGTGCAGTTCTTC
TRBJ2-7	NA	NA	TRBV7-9	CASSTTVGGRDYEQYF	TGTGCCAGCAGCACTACCGTCGGGGGGCGCGACTACGAGCAGTACTTC
TRBJ2-3	NA	NA	TRBV7-9	CASSSNLAAHTDTQYF	TGTGCCAGCAGCTCGAACTTAGCGGCCCACACAGATACGCAGTATTTT
TRBJ2-7	NA	NA	TRBV30	CAWSLTGTFSYEQYF	TGTGCCTGGAGTTTAACCGGGACATTTTCCTACGAGCAGTACTTC
TRBJ2-2	NA	TRBD1	TRBV27	CASSTRTGSAGELFF	TGTGCCAGCTCGACACGGACAGGGTCGGCCGGGGAGCTGTTTTTT
TRBJ2-7	NA	TRBD1	TRBV29-1	CSVEEGDRGLYEQYF	TGCAGCGTTGAAGAAGGGGACAGGGGGCTCTACGAGCAGTACTTC
TRBJ2-2	NA	TRBD1	TRBV27	CASTLLQGASGELFF	TGTGCCAGCACTTTGCTACAGGGGGCTTCCGGGGAGCTGTTTTTT
TRBJ2-1	few	NA	TRBV29-1	CSVSTGAYNEQFF	TGCAGCGTTTCAACGGGGGCCTACAATGAGCAGTTCTTC
TRBJ2-7	NA	TRBD1	TRBV4-1	CASSQIEDRGNYEQYF	TGCGCCAGCAGCCAGATAGAAGACAGGGGAAACTACGAGCAGTACTTC
TRBJ2-6	few	NA	TRBV29-1	CSVELHDYNSGANVLTF	TGCAGCGTTGAATTACATGACTACAACTCTGGGGCCAACGTCCTGACTTTC
TRBJ2-1	NA	NA	TRBV13	CASSLGGYNEQFF	TGTGCCAGCAGCTTAGGGGGATACAATGAGCAGTTCTTC
TRBJ2-1	few	NA	TRBV27	CASSDTANNEQFF	TGTGCCAGCAGTGACACGGCTAACAATGAGCAGTTCTTC
TRBJ1-1	once	TRBD1	TRBV27	CASRSTGPAFF	TGTGCCAGCAGGTCGACAGGGCCGGCTTTCTTT
TRBJ2-3	NA	NA	TRBV18	CASSPPHGDTQYF	TGTGCCAGCTCACCACCTCACGGGGATACGCAGTATTTT
TRBJ1-2	NA	NA	TRBV25-1	CASSEVGYRGGYTF	TGTGCCAGCAGTGAAGTGGGGTACCGAGGAGGCTACACCTTC
TRBJ2-7	once	TRBD1	TRBV5-5	CASSATGDPYEQYF	TGTGCCAGCAGCGCGACAGGGGACCCCTACGAGCAGTACTTC
TRBJ2-1	many	NA	TRBV27	CASSTVRTARHEQFF	TGTGCCAGCAGTACCGTTCGGACCGCCCGGCATGAGCAGTTCTTC
TRBJ1-1	NA	NA	TRBV12-5	CASGSGRELAAFF	TGTGCTAGTGGTTCGGGAAGGGAACTCGCGGCTTTCTTT
TRBJ2-4	NA	TRBD1	TRBV29-1	CSAFQGGTGEDIQYF	TGCAGCGCCTTCCAGGGGGGGACAGGGGAAGACATTCAGTACTTC